The 7 T cell receptor beta chains below were found in one sample sequenced in a study of blood T cell repertoires in COVID-19. TCRdb keeps only in-frame clones here, not all; method: immunoSEQ multiplex PCR. Of approximately 400,000 clones listed, around 90% are singletons. The source material was PBMCs or T cells enriched from blood (not recorded which). Every receptor here comes from a woman aged 18-29 years who had recovered from COVID-19.

The chain is built from TRBV9 and TRBJ1-2; D perhaps matches TRBD1 (6 bases). The CDR3 is 14 amino acids. From germline, CDR1 is SGDLS and CDR2 YYNGEE. Deletions cut 1 base from V and 8 bases from J, with 15 bases between. The CDR3 protein is CASSVRQGTGGYTF. DNA of the CDR3: TGTGCCAGCAGCGTACGGCAGGGGACGGGAGGCTACACCTTC.

The chain carries TRBV5-1 and TRBJ2-3, with 7 bases matching TRBD1. Per germline, CDR1 SGHRS and CDR2 YFSETQ. V lost 4 bases to trimming and J lost 0 bases; unmatched junction nucleotides: 2. This CDR3 comprises 14 residues. The CDR3 reads CASSQQGSTDTQYF. The CDR3 DNA is TGCGCCAGCAGCCAACAGGGGAGCACAGATACGCAGTATTTT.

The genes are TRBV7-9 and TRBJ1-2; 8 bases are a match to TRBD1. CDR3 size: 15 residues. Germline lookup yields CDR1 SEHNR and CDR2 FQNEAQ (reference sequence). V shed 3 bases and J 6 bases; nucleotides not matched to a gene: 9. CDR3: CASSLDREGDNGYTF. The CDR3 DNA is TGTGCCAGCAGCTTGGACAGGGAAGGAGATAATGGCTACACCTTC.

The chain couples TRBV6-5 to TRBJ1-2; D gene unclear. Germline V gene data show CDR1 as MNHEY and CDR2 as SVGAGI. There are 15 residues in the CDR3. The ends were cut back, 0 bases at V and 6 bases at J, with 14 bases in the middle. CDR3 residues: CASSYSIRGEDGYTF. The CDR3 DNA sequence: TGTGCCAGCAGTTACTCGATACGTGGGGAGGATGGCTACACCTTC.

V is TRBV4-1 and J is TRBJ1-1; D not resolved. There are 14 residues in the CDR3. Trimming shortened V by 3 bases and J by 6 bases, and 14 bases separated the two germline ends. Germline-derived CDR1 and CDR2 are MGHRA and YSYEKL. The CDR3 DNA reads as TGCGCCAGCAGCCATCCCAAACAATCCGCTGAAGCTTTCTTT. Its protein is CASSHPKQSAEAFF.

This chain links TRBV7-2 with TRBJ2-5, with 10 bases matching TRBD2. From germline, CDR1 is SGHTA and CDR2 FQGNSA. The junction had 9 bases not matched to a gene; V was cut back by 2 bases and J by 3 bases. There are 17 residues in the CDR3. CDR3 region: CASSLRERGGPEETQYF. The CDR3 DNA reads as TGTGCCAGCAGCTTAAGGGAGCGGGGGGGCCCTGAAGAGACCCAGTACTTC.

The genes are TRBV6-5 and TRBJ1-1; no definite D call. Trimming left V 6 bases short and J 1 base short, with 15 bases between. The CDR3 is 15 amino acids. The germline V gene encodes CDR1 MNHEY and CDR2 SVGAGI. CDR3 loop: CASRTGGSRNTEAFF. The CDR3 nucleotides read TGTGCCAGCAGGACGGGAGGGTCAAGGAACACTGAAGCTTTCTTT.